These T cell receptor beta chains were read from a single sample in a study of cytomegalovirus exposure and HLA in healthy donors. Clones were read by immunoSEQ multiplex PCR, and TCRdb kept only the in-frame ones, dropping some. The sample holds 150,000 to 200,000 clones; 65% to 70% are singletons and the top ten take around 4%. Sequencing was carried out using PBMCs. These receptors were obtained from a woman aged 18-29 years in good health and CMV-seropositive. The CDR3 runs from the conserved cysteine through the conserved F or W. The D gene is left open where the match is weak. Clone size, where shown, is once, few, many, or a class for clones that have expanded.

clone_size j_call v_call d_call cdr3_aa cdr3_nt
NA TRBJ2-2 TRBV27 NA CASSHPPLQGRELFF TGTGCCAGCAGTCACCCACCGTTGCAGGGCCGTGAGCTGTTTTTT
NA TRBJ2-3 TRBV5-1 TRBD2 CASSPLGLTSGGINTQYF TGCGCCAGCAGCCCGCTTGGCCTGACTAGCGGGGGGATTAATACGCAGTATTTT
NA TRBJ1-1 TRBV2 TRBD1 CASSRQGAEAFF TGTGCCAGCAGCCGACAGGGAGCTGAAGCTTTCTTT
NA TRBJ2-7 TRBV10-3 NA CATLGVERYEQYF TGTGCCACGCTTGGCGTTGAGCGGTACGAGCAGTACTTC
NA TRBJ2-1 TRBV5-1 TRBD2 CASSLAAGLVLGNEQFF TGCGCCAGCAGCTTGGCCGCGGGACTAGTTCTAGGGAATGAGCAGTTCTTC
once TRBJ2-3 TRBV14 TRBD2 CASSQRLAGASTDTQYF TGTGCCAGCAGCCAGAGACTAGCGGGGGCTAGCACAGATACGCAGTATTTT
once TRBJ2-7 TRBV28 NA CASSSGFSSYEQYF TGTGCCAGCAGTTCTGGCTTCAGCTCCTACGAGCAGTACTTC
few TRBJ1-5 TRBV27 NA CASSRLGANQPQHF TGTGCCAGCAGTCGCTTGGGGGCCAATCAGCCCCAGCATTTT
NA TRBJ1-1 TRBV5-6 NA CASSYPTVNTEAFF TGTGCCAGCAGCTACCCAACAGTTAACACTGAAGCTTTCTTT
NA TRBJ2-7 TRBV15 NA CATSRVAESSYEQYF TGTGCCACCAGCAGAGTAGCTGAAAGCTCCTACGAGCAGTACTTC
NA TRBJ2-7 TRBV5-6 NA CASSFMGGDYEQYF TGTGCCAGCAGCTTTATGGGCGGTGACTACGAGCAGTACTTC
NA TRBJ2-7 TRBV2 NA CASSVRGGLPNTSEQYF TGTGCCAGCAGTGTACGGGGAGGCCTCCCGAATACTAGCGAGCAGTACTTC
NA TRBJ2-7 TRBV6-6 TRBD1 CASSPTGTGPEQYF TGTGCCAGCAGCCCAACGGGGACAGGGCCCGAGCAGTACTTC
once TRBJ2-5 TRBV7-8 TRBD2 CASSLVLAGVGETQYF TGTGCCAGCAGCTTGGTACTAGCGGGAGTCGGAGAGACCCAGTACTTC
NA TRBJ2-2 TRBV19 TRBD2 CASSIGTGLAGGPNTGELFF TGTGCCAGTAGTATAGGAACGGGACTAGCGGGAGGACCCAACACCGGGGAGCTGTTTTTT
NA TRBJ2-2 TRBV6-1 NA CASEMWTGELFF TGTGCCAGCGAGATGTGGACCGGGGAGCTGTTTTTT
NA TRBJ2-1 TRBV18 TRBD2 CASLLATTAYNEQFF TGTGCCAGCTTACTAGCGACGACCGCCTACAATGAGCAGTTCTTC
NA TRBJ2-5 TRBV7-3 TRBD1 CASSGDRGRTQYF TGTGCCAGCAGCGGGGACAGGGGGCGCACCCAGTACTTC
NA TRBJ1-1 TRBV19 TRBD1 CASSMTGLAEAFF TGTGCCAGTAGTATGACAGGGTTAGCTGAAGCTTTCTTT
NA TRBJ1-2 TRBV4-2 TRBD1 CASSQEGQGARGYTF TGTGCCAGCAGCCAAGAGGGCCAGGGGGCGCGTGGCTACACCTTC
NA TRBJ2-7 TRBV30 TRBD2 CAWSVGGSSYEQYF TGTGCCTGGAGTGTCGGGGGGAGCTCCTACGAGCAGTACTTC
NA TRBJ1-1 TRBV2 NA CASSESNNGHVNTEAFF TGTGCCAGCAGTGAATCTAATAATGGACACGTGAACACTGAAGCTTTCTTT
NA TRBJ2-2 TRBV7-6 NA CASSLVFPSSPGFVGELFF TGTGCCAGCAGCTTAGTGTTCCCGTCGTCGCCAGGGTTTGTTGGGGAGCTGTTTTTT
few TRBJ2-1 TRBV9 TRBD2 CASSAKAGGPIDNEQFF TGTGCCAGCAGCGCAAAAGCGGGGGGGCCTATCGACAATGAGCAGTTCTTC
NA TRBJ2-7 TRBV28 NA CASSSQKYEQYF TGTGCCAGCAGTTCCCAAAAATACGAGCAGTACTTC
NA TRBJ2-3 TRBV5-1 NA CASSLPGGSTDTQYF TGCGCCAGCAGCTTGCCTGGCGGTAGCACAGATACGCAGTATTTT
many TRBJ2-1 TRBV6-5 NA CASSYTEGRTEQFF TGTGCCAGCAGTTACACCGAAGGACGGACAGAGCAGTTCTTC
NA TRBJ2-3 TRBV5-5 TRBD1 CASSRQGRPDTQYF TGTGCCAGCAGTCGACAGGGAAGGCCAGATACGCAGTATTTT
NA TRBJ1-2 TRBV2 NA CASIGTPAPGYTF TGTGCCAGCATTGGGACACCTGCGCCTGGCTACACCTTC
NA TRBJ2-7 TRBV5-4 TRBD2 CASSSGLAVYEQYF TGTGCCAGCAGCTCGGGACTAGCGGTCTACGAGCAGTACTTC
NA TRBJ2-1 TRBV29-1 TRBD1 CSAGQVDEQFF TGCAGCGCCGGACAGGTCGATGAGCAGTTCTTC
NA TRBJ2-5 TRBV7-3 NA CASSFRTTGAGETQYF TGTGCCAGCAGCTTCCGGACTACCGGGGCGGGAGAGACCCAGTACTTC
NA TRBJ1-5 TRBV6-6 TRBD1 CASSRETNRGKQPQHF TGTGCCAGCAGCCGAGAAACTAACAGGGGTAAGCAGCCCCAGCATTTT
NA TRBJ2-7 TRBV7-9 TRBD2 CASSSAGLATYEQYF TGTGCCAGCAGCTCAGCGGGACTGGCGACCTACGAGCAGTACTTC
NA TRBJ2-5 TRBV30 NA CAWSVVPSGEQYF TGTGCCTGGAGTGTCGTTCCGTCGGGAGAGCAGTACTTC